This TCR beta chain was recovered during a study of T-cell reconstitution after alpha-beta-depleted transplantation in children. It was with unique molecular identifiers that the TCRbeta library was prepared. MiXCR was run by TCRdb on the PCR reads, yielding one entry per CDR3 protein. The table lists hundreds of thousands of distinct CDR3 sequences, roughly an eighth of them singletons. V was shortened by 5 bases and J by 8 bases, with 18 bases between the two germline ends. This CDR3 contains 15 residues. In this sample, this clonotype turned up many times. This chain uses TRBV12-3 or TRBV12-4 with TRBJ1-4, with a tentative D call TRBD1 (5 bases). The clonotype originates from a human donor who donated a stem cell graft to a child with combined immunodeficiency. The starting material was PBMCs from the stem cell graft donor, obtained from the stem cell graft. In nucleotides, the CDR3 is TGTGCCAGCAGTCCCAGATCGGGGGGAATCGAAAAACTGTTTTTT. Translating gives CASSPRSGGIEKLFF.